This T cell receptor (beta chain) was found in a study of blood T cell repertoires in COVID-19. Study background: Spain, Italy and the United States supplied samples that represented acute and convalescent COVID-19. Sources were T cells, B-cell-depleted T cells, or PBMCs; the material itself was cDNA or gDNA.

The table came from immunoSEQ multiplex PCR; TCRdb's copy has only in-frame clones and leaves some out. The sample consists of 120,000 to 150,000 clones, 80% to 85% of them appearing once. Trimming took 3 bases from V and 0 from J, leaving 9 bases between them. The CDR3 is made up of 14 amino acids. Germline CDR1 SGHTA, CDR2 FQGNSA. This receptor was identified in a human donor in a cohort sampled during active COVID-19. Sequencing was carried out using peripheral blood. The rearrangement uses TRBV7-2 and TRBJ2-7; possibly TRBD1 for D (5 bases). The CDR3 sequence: CASSFLTASYEQYF. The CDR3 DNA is TGTGCCAGCAGCTTTCTGACAGCCTCCTACGAGCAGTACTTC.